The sequence of this T cell receptor (beta chain) was determined in a study of blood T cells in healthy people across ages. The study's findings and limits: The CMV status of each donor remained undetermined, and this could have confounded shifts in expanded clonotypes. While age rose, TCR beta diversity per million T cells dropped in a roughly linear way. Percentage of naive T cells showed a strong correlation with TCR beta diversity.

Per germline, CDR1 SGHTA and CDR2 FQGNSA. Deletions cut 4 bases from V and 3 bases from J, with 12 bases between. This CDR3 is built from 14 residues. PCR was performed a second time for roughly 7 to 12 cycles using a sample-barcoded 5' primer and a J-beta primer mix. TCRdb fed the 5' RACE reads into MiXCR, producing one record per CDR3 protein. This sample has hundreds of thousands of distinct CDR3 sequences, with under 50% found just once. Of note for this clonotype: No antigen is known for it.

The TCR comes from a man aged 25 to 45 in good health. The chain is built from TRBV7-2 and TRBJ1-1; TRBD1 might be the D (5 bases). What was sequenced was blood. The CDR3 DNA reads as TGTGCCAGCAGCTCCGATTGGGGCTACACTGAAGCTTTCTTT. Translated: CASSSDWGYTEAFF.